Listed here are 19 T cell receptor beta chains from one sample, sequenced in a study of radiotherapy plus CTLA-4 blockade in lung cancer. Only in-frame clones appear in the TCRdb table, and some are missing; sequencing was by immunoSEQ multiplex PCR. The table records around 45,000 clones, more than 70% of them present only once. Source: peripheral blood, taken from a patient treated with radiotherapy plus ipilimumab. Receptors originate from a human donor with non-small cell lung cancer whose response to radiotherapy plus ipilimumab could not be evaluated.

This chain links TRBV10-3 with TRBJ1-5; TRBD1 aligns across 12 bases. Trimming cost V 10 bases and J 5 bases; bases outside gene matches: 3. The CDR3 extends over 13 amino acids. Germline CDR1 and CDR2: ENHRY and SYGVKD. CDR3 protein: CATGTGGDQPQHF. DNA of the CDR3: TGTGCCACCGGGACAGGGGGCGATCAGCCCCAGCATTTT.

This rearrangement joins TRBV4-1 to TRBJ2-7; 10 bases are a match to TRBD2. The CDR3 has 17 residues. The V gene end was trimmed by 6 bases and the J gene end by 4 bases; junction bases not matched to a gene: 15. CDR1 and CDR2 (germline): MGHRA, YSYEKL. The CDR3 DNA follows: TGCGCCAGCAGTCTTCACCTCCAGCGGGAGGGCCCGTACGAGCAGTACTTC. Amino acids: CASSLHLQREGPYEQYF.

The chain couples TRBV5-4 to TRBJ1-2; the D gene is possibly TRBD1 (6 bases). Per germline, CDR1 SGHNT and CDR2 YYREEE (reference sequence). Trimming removed 3 bases at V and 0 bases at J, with 12 bases between. The CDR3 length is 15 residues. The CDR3 DNA sequence: TGTGCCAGCAGCTCTCAGGGGAGGGCTAACTATGGCTACACCTTC. This sequence encodes CASSSQGRANYGYTF.

This sequence joins TRBV30 and TRBJ2-3, with a weak D call TRBD1 (5 bases). V gave up 0 bases and J gave up 1 base, with 11 bases separating them. The V gene's germline CDR1 is GTSNPN and CDR2 SVGIG (reference sequence). The CDR3 is 15 residues long. CDR3: CAWSVQQGGTDTQYF. DNA of the CDR3: TGTGCCTGGAGTGTACAGCAGGGTGGCACAGATACGCAGTATTTT.

The V gene is TRBV5-1, the J gene TRBJ2-3; D may be TRBD2 (6 bases). The CDR3 length is 16 residues. With 6 bases removed from V and 0 bases from J, the gap between germline ends came to 17 bases. Germline CDR1 SGHRS, CDR2 YFSETQ. As DNA, the CDR3 is TGCGCCAGCATTGGCGGGGCAGCTGCTAGCACAGATACGCAGTATTTT. Protein: CASIGGAAASTDTQYF.

V and J are TRBV5-1 and TRBJ2-5, with D tentatively TRBD1 (8 bases). The CDR3 length is 14 residues. In germline, CDR1 is SGHRS, CDR2 YFSETQ. V shed 2 bases and J shed 2 bases, with 10 bases lying between them. Here the CDR3 reads CASSLQGGQETQYF. CDR3 nucleotide sequence: TGCGCCAGCAGCTTACAGGGGGGGCAAGAGACCCAGTACTTC.

The V gene is TRBV7-9, the J gene TRBJ2-7; the match to TRBD2 covers 8 bases. J was trimmed by 7 bases and V by 3 bases; bases with no gene match: 8. This CDR3 is 14 amino acids long. Looked up from germline, CDR1 is SEHNR and CDR2 is FQNEAQ (reference sequence). The CDR3 protein is CASSFAGGPWEQYF. The CDR3, as DNA: TGTGCCAGCAGCTTCGCGGGAGGTCCCTGGGAGCAGTACTTC.

V gene TRBV4-3 combines with J gene TRBJ2-7, with 8 bases identical to TRBD1. Per the germline V gene, CDR1 is LGHNA and CDR2 is YSLEER. The CDR3 spans 14 residues. Losses at the gene ends were 3 bases for V and 5 bases for J; bases not matched to a gene: 6. This CDR3 is CASSHRQGIHEQYF. CDR3 nucleotides: TGCGCCAGCAGCCATCGACAGGGGATCCACGAGCAGTACTTC.

The chain links TRBV18 to TRBJ2-1, with D possibly matching TRBD1 (5 bases). CDR3 length equals 13 residues. Germline V CDR1 and CDR2: KGHSH, LQKENI. V lost 5 bases and J 6 bases, leaving 11 bases between the germline ends. The CDR3 protein is CASSIGQGNEQFF. The CDR3 coding sequence is TGTGCCAGCTCAATCGGACAAGGCAATGAGCAGTTCTTC.

The chain is built from TRBV5-1 and TRBJ2-5, with a weak D call TRBD2 (7 bases). The V gene's germline CDR1 is SGHRS and CDR2 YFSETQ. The CDR3 totals 15 residues. V was pared by 7 bases and J by 3 bases, with 19 bases between. CDR3 region: CASRPQGRGEETQYF. CDR3 nucleotides: TGCGCCAGCCGTCCCCAGGGGAGGGGTGAAGAGACCCAGTACTTC.

V and J are TRBV7-9 and TRBJ1-5; D perhaps matches TRBD1 (6 bases). From germline, CDR1 is SEHNR and CDR2 FQNEAQ (reference sequence). The V gene lost 6 bases and the J gene lost 4 bases, with 19 bases spanning the gap. This CDR3 has 16 residues. In DNA form, the CDR3 reads TGTGCCAGCAGAGCAGGTTGGAGGGGGGGGAATCAGCCCCAGCATTTT. This codes for CASRAGWRGGNQPQHF.

The V call is TRBV6-5, the J call TRBJ2-7, with 10 bases identical to TRBD1. The germline CDR1 and CDR2 sequences are MNHEY and SVGAGI. Trimming took 7 bases from V and 5 from J; bases not matched to a gene: 11. The CDR3 contains 15 residues. The CDR3 DNA reads as TGTGCCAGCACCTCAGGACAGGGGGTGGAGCACGAGCAGTACTTC. Protein: CASTSGQGVEHEQYF.

The chain links TRBV7-2 to TRBJ2-7, with 8 bases aligning to TRBD2. The CDR3 runs to 14 residues. J was trimmed by 8 bases and V by 8 bases; bases with no gene match: 14. CDR1 and CDR2 (germline): SGHTA, FQGNSA. CDR3 loop: CASADGGASDQQYF. The CDR3 DNA reads as TGTGCCAGCGCCGACGGGGGGGCTAGCGATCAGCAGTACTTC.

The gene calls are TRBV19 and TRBJ1-5, with TRBD1 as a possible D gene (6 bases). V dropped 2 bases and J dropped 7 bases, with 33 bases sitting between them. This CDR3 has 21 amino acids. Germline CDR1 LNHDA, CDR2 SQIVND (reference sequence). In nucleotides, the CDR3 is TGTGCCAGTAGTATAAAGCGTACGAACTCGGGAACGTGGGGGCGGATCCAGCCCCAGCATTTT. Its translation is CASSIKRTNSGTWGRIQPQHF.

The rearrangement uses TRBV6-1 and TRBJ1-2, with 7 positions matching TRBD1. With 6 bases clipped from V and 7 bases from J, the junction kept 8 bases outside the gene matches. This CDR3 region has 13 residues. Germline V gene lookup returns CDR1 MNHNS and CDR2 SASEGT. The CDR3 DNA reads as TGTGCCAGCAGGACCGGGACAGAAGGTGGCTACACCTTC. Amino acids: CASRTGTEGGYTF.

This chain connects TRBV4-3 to TRBJ2-1, with a tentative D call TRBD1 (6 bases). The CDR3 is 13 residues long. The germline V gene has CDR1 LGHNA and CDR2 YSLEER. V was trimmed by 4 bases and J by 8 bases, leaving 12 bases between them. As DNA, the CDR3 is TGCGCCAGCAGCCGAACAGGGTCCTATGAGCAGTTCTTC. Translation: CASSRTGSYEQFF.

This chain uses TRBV7-2 with TRBJ2-7, with a possible D match to TRBD1 (5 bases). The CDR3 is 13 amino acids. The V end was cut by 4 bases, the J end by 4 bases, with 11 bases between. Germline CDR1 and CDR2: SGHTA and FQGNSA. The CDR3 DNA is TGTGCCAGCAGCTCTTCTCAGGGTTACGAGCAGTACTTC. It encodes CASSSSQGYEQYF.

This chain joins TRBV5-1 and TRBJ1-1; D unresolved. Germline V gene data show CDR1 as SGHRS and CDR2 as YFSETQ. The V gene lost 0 bases and the J gene lost 5 bases, with 11 bases spanning the gap. The CDR3 length is 14 residues. In nucleotides, the CDR3 is TGCGCCAGCAGCTTGGCGGGAGGGCGGACTGAAGCTTTCTTT. Translating gives CASSLAGGRTEAFF.

This clone was seen only a few times. The rearrangement uses TRBV19 and TRBJ1-6; 9 nucleotides match TRBD1. The CDR3 runs 13 residues. Per germline, CDR1 LNHDA and CDR2 SQIVND (reference sequence). V lost 9 bases to trimming and J lost 5 bases; unmatched junction nucleotides: 2. CDR3 coding DNA: TGTGCCAGCCGGGACAGGGATAATTCACCCCTCCACTTT. This sequence encodes CASRDRDNSPLHF. The whole variable domain, filled in from reference TRBV19 and TRBJ1-6, reads DGGITQSPKYLFRKEGQNVTLSCEQNLNHDAMYWYRQDPGQGLRLIYYSQIVNDFQKGDIAEGYSVSREKKESFPLTVTSAQKNPTAFYLCASRDRDNSPLHFGNGTRLTVT.